The rows below give T cell receptor beta chains drawn from one sample of a study of T cell changes during pregnancy in multiple sclerosis. TCRdb keeps only in-frame clones here, not all; method: immunoSEQ multiplex PCR. The data hold fewer than 85,000 clones, with around nine tenths observed a single time. Here the sequenced sample was peripheral blood, taken in the first trimester of pregnancy. These receptors were collected from a female donor in good health, enrolled as a control in a pregnancy study. Both conserved end residues are part of each CDR3. Fields, in order: D gene, CDR3 length, clone size, V gene, J gene, CDR3 protein, CDR3 DNA. A D gene is named only where the DNA matches it firmly. Expanded clones are given a class, and other clones once, few, many or no size at all.

D gene: -; CDR3 length: 17; clone size: -; V gene: TRBV11-3; J gene: TRBJ1-3; CDR3 protein: CASSLDQRDISGNTIYF; CDR3 DNA: TGTGCCAGCAGCTTAGATCAAAGAGACATCTCTGGAAACACCATATATTTT
D gene: -; CDR3 length: 13; clone size: -; V gene: TRBV9; J gene: TRBJ2-1; CDR3 protein: CASSSSGNNEQFF; CDR3 DNA: TGTGCCAGCAGTAGTAGCGGAAACAATGAGCAGTTCTTC
D gene: TRBD2; CDR3 length: 13; clone size: -; V gene: TRBV29-1; J gene: TRBJ2-1; CDR3 protein: CSVVAGLGNEQFF; CDR3 DNA: TGCAGCGTGGTAGCGGGACTAGGGAATGAGCAGTTCTTC
D gene: -; CDR3 length: 16; clone size: -; V gene: TRBV6-6; J gene: TRBJ2-1; CDR3 protein: CASSYSGRGSYNEQFF; CDR3 DNA: TGTGCCAGCAGTTACTCGGGCAGGGGATCCTACAATGAGCAGTTCTTC
D gene: -; CDR3 length: 14; clone size: -; V gene: TRBV28; J gene: TRBJ1-2; CDR3 protein: CASSLYRGGSGYTF; CDR3 DNA: TGTGCCAGCAGTTTATACCGGGGGGGAAGTGGCTACACCTTC
D gene: -; CDR3 length: 13; clone size: -; V gene: TRBV5-1; J gene: TRBJ2-3; CDR3 protein: CASSLGSYDTQYF; CDR3 DNA: TGCGCCAGCAGCTTAGGGAGTTACGATACGCAGTATTTT
D gene: -; CDR3 length: 16; clone size: many; V gene: TRBV7-9; J gene: TRBJ1-1; CDR3 protein: CASSLGEVGSSAEAFF; CDR3 DNA: TGTGCCAGCAGCTTAGGAGAGGTCGGGAGCTCAGCTGAAGCTTTCTTT
D gene: TRBD1; CDR3 length: 14; clone size: -; V gene: TRBV9; J gene: TRBJ1-1; CDR3 protein: CASSVGQGDTEAFF; CDR3 DNA: TGTGCCAGCAGCGTAGGTCAGGGGGACACTGAAGCTTTCTTT
D gene: -; CDR3 length: 14; clone size: -; V gene: TRBV6-6; J gene: TRBJ2-7; CDR3 protein: CASRSGGNTYEQYF; CDR3 DNA: TGTGCCAGTCGATCCGGGGGTAATACCTACGAGCAGTACTTC
D gene: -; CDR3 length: 14; clone size: -; V gene: TRBV30; J gene: TRBJ1-3; CDR3 protein: CAWRADRSGNTIYF; CDR3 DNA: TGTGCCTGGAGGGCTGACAGGTCTGGAAACACCATATATTTT
D gene: -; CDR3 length: 14; clone size: once; V gene: TRBV4-2; J gene: TRBJ2-7; CDR3 protein: CASSQGRAGYEQYF; CDR3 DNA: TGTGCCAGCAGCCAAGGGCGGGCGGGCTACGAGCAGTACTTC
D gene: -; CDR3 length: 13; clone size: -; V gene: TRBV5-1; J gene: TRBJ2-1; CDR3 protein: CASNPLGGDEQFF; CDR3 DNA: TGCGCCAGCAACCCCCTAGGAGGGGATGAGCAGTTCTTC
D gene: -; CDR3 length: 16; clone size: -; V gene: TRBV5-6; J gene: TRBJ2-7; CDR3 protein: CASSLELQRGSYEQYF; CDR3 DNA: TGTGCCAGCAGCTTGGAATTACAGAGAGGGTCCTACGAGCAGTACTTC
D gene: -; CDR3 length: 14; clone size: -; V gene: TRBV7-6; J gene: TRBJ2-7; CDR3 protein: CASSGGQKSYEQYF; CDR3 DNA: TGTGCCAGCAGCGGTGGACAGAAATCCTACGAGCAGTACTTC
D gene: TRBD1; CDR3 length: 15; clone size: -; V gene: TRBV6-5; J gene: TRBJ2-3; CDR3 protein: CASSRQGAGGDTQYF; CDR3 DNA: TGTGCCAGCAGTAGACAGGGGGCCGGGGGAGATACGCAGTATTTT
D gene: TRBD1; CDR3 length: 13; clone size: -; V gene: TRBV5-1; J gene: TRBJ1-2; CDR3 protein: CASSLTGGDGYTF; CDR3 DNA: TGCGCCAGCAGTCTAACAGGGGGAGATGGCTACACCTTC
D gene: -; CDR3 length: 14; clone size: -; V gene: TRBV2; J gene: TRBJ1-1; CDR3 protein: CASSSGLANTEAFF; CDR3 DNA: TGTGCCAGCAGTTCGGGACTGGCGAACACTGAAGCTTTCTTT
D gene: -; CDR3 length: 13; clone size: once; V gene: TRBV2; J gene: TRBJ1-1; CDR3 protein: CASSGVGNTEAFF; CDR3 DNA: TGTGCCAGCAGTGGGGTGGGCAACACTGAAGCTTTCTTT
D gene: TRBD2; CDR3 length: 16; clone size: -; V gene: TRBV5-1; J gene: TRBJ2-5; CDR3 protein: CASGPGLADVEETQYF; CDR3 DNA: TGCGCCAGCGGACCGGGACTAGCGGACGTAGAAGAGACCCAGTACTTC
D gene: TRBD1; CDR3 length: 15; clone size: -; V gene: TRBV7-2; J gene: TRBJ2-3; CDR3 protein: CASSLGGQTGDTQYF; CDR3 DNA: TGTGCCAGCAGCTTAGGGGGACAGACAGGAGATACGCAGTATTTT
D gene: TRBD1; CDR3 length: 15; clone size: few; V gene: TRBV6-6; J gene: TRBJ2-7; CDR3 protein: CASSGTTGGPYEQYF; CDR3 DNA: TGTGCCAGCAGTGGCACTACAGGGGGCCCCTACGAGCAGTACTTC